The next 23 T cell receptor beta chains were all read from a single sample in a study of T cell changes during pregnancy in multiple sclerosis. Using immunoSEQ multiplex PCR, the repertoire was profiled, and TCRdb retains in-frame clones only, with some absent. The sample consists of fewer than 50,000 clones, approximately 93% of them appearing once. The starting material was CD4+ T cells from peripheral blood mononuclear cells, obtained in the third trimester of pregnancy. The source of these receptors is a female donor with multiple sclerosis, enrolled in a pregnancy study.

V gene TRBV5-1 combines with J gene TRBJ2-1; TRBD2 matches at 7 bases. V gave up 0 bases and J gave up 9 bases; unmatched junction bases: 12. There are 16 residues in the CDR3. The germline gives CDR1 SGHRS, CDR2 YFSETQ. Written as DNA, the CDR3 is TGCGCCAGCAGCTTGGGGGCGGGAGACCCCCGCGGTGAGCAGTTCTTC. It codes for CASSLGAGDPRGEQFF.

J is TRBJ2-5 and V is TRBV7-9; a weak D match, TRBD1 (6 bases). Germline lookup yields CDR1 SEHNR and CDR2 FQNEAQ (reference sequence). The CDR3 is made up of 15 amino acids. Trimming took off 5 bases at V and 4 bases at J, with 17 bases between the two ends. The CDR3 region is CASSTAGGLRETQYF. CDR3 DNA: TGTGCCAGCAGCACCGCTGGGGGCTTACGAGAGACCCAGTACTTC.

The CDR3 DNA reads TGTGCCAGCAGCTTAGATTTGCGGAAGGGGACTGAAGCTTTCTTT. Its translation is CASSLDLRKGTEAFF. The chain has TRBV7-2 and TRBJ1-1; perhaps TRBD1 as D (5 bases). This CDR3 is 15 amino acids long. With 1 base removed from V and 5 bases from J, the gap between germline ends came to 14 bases. Per the germline V gene, CDR1 is SGHTA and CDR2 is FQGNSA.

This chain links TRBV9 with TRBJ2-7; TRBD1 is a possible D gene (5 bases). CDR1 and CDR2 (germline): SGDLS, YYNGEE. This CDR3 spans 13 amino acids. With 0 bases removed from V and 7 bases from J, the gap between germline ends came to 11 bases. CDR3 in amino acids: CASSVDQGREQYF. Here the CDR3 DNA reads TGTGCCAGCAGCGTAGATCAGGGAAGGGAGCAGTACTTC.

The chain combines TRBV5-1 with TRBJ2-7; 10 bases line up with TRBD1. Germline loops: CDR1 SGHRS, CDR2 YFSETQ. This CDR3 has 14 amino acids. The ends lost 5 bases at V and 5 bases at J; junction bases unmatched: 7. The CDR3 protein is CASRGEGQGNEQYF. CDR3 in DNA: TGCGCCAGCAGAGGGGAGGGACAGGGGAACGAGCAGTACTTC.

This sequence joins TRBV7-2 and TRBJ2-1; TRBD2 might be the D (6 bases). CDR3 size: 16 residues. Germline V lookup: CDR1 SGHTA, CDR2 FQGNSA. V dropped 1 base and J dropped 1 base, with 11 bases sitting between them. The CDR3 sequence is CASSLVSGGSYNEQFF. The DNA of the CDR3 is TGTGCCAGCAGCTTAGTGTCCGGGGGTTCCTACAATGAGCAGTTCTTC.

The chain recombines TRBV27 with TRBJ2-5; D may be TRBD1 (5 bases). Near its end, the DNA agrees better with TRBJ2-7, so the J call may be wrong. The CDR3 is made up of 13 amino acids. Looked up from germline, CDR1 is MNHEY and CDR2 is SMNVEV (reference sequence). CDR3 nucleotides: TGTGCCAGCAGGCGACAGTTACCCTACGAGCAGTACTTC. Its translation is CASRRQLPYEQYF.

The CDR3 region is CASSSGGDTEAFF. The CDR3 region has the DNA TGTGCCAGCAGCTCAGGGGGAGACACTGAAGCTTTCTTT. This chain uses TRBV28 with TRBJ1-1, with TRBD1 matching over 7 bases. The CDR3 consists of 13 residues. V shed 6 bases, J shed 3 bases, and the junction held 4 bases outside the gene matches. CDR1 is MDHEN and CDR2 is SYDVKM in the germline V gene.

This chain joins TRBV7-3 and TRBJ2-5; TRBD1 is a possible D gene (5 bases). CDR1 and CDR2 from the germline V gene are SGHTA and FQGTGA. V lost 0 bases and J lost 5, with 10 bases in between. This CDR3 spans 14 amino acids. The CDR3 here is CASSLTARQETQYF. The CDR3 DNA reads as TGTGCCAGCAGCTTAACAGCCAGACAGGAGACCCAGTACTTC.

The chain couples TRBV5-8 to TRBJ1-1, with 7 bases fitting TRBD1. The CDR3 is 16 amino acids. V lost 1 base, J lost 0 bases, and 6 bases stayed unmatched. CDR1 SGHTS and CDR2 YDEGEE come from the germline V gene. CDR3 DNA: TGTGCCAGCAGCTTGTTCAAGACAGGGATGAACACTGAAGCTTTCTTT. Protein sequence: CASSLFKTGMNTEAFF.

This chain joins TRBV12-5 and TRBJ1-3; the match to TRBD1 covers 8 bases. Trimming cost V 1 base and J 3 bases; bases outside gene matches: 5. Germline V lookup: CDR1 LGHNT, CDR2 FRNRAP. The CDR3 spans 16 residues. DNA for the CDR3: TGTGCTAGTGGTTTGGGGGACAGGCGAAGTGGAAACACCATATATTTT. Translation gives CASGLGDRRSGNTIYF.

This clone came up once. This CDR3 reads CASSPGTGGQPQHF. DNA of the CDR3: TGTGCCAGCAGCCCTGGGACAGGGGGACAGCCCCAGCATTTT. This chain links TRBV27 with TRBJ1-5; TRBD1 matches at 11 bases. V lost 6 bases and J lost 7; bases outside the gene matches: 5. From germline, CDR1 is MNHEY and CDR2 SMNVEV (reference sequence). The CDR3 sequence is 14 residues long.

The gene calls are TRBV6-1 and TRBJ2-7; 7 bases are a match to TRBD1. CDR3 length: 13 residues. Trimming removed 8 bases from V and 6 bases from J; junction bases left unmatched: 10. Germline values: CDR1 MNHNS, CDR2 SASEGT. Here the CDR3 DNA reads TGTGCCAGCCGTCCCGGGGACAGCCGCGAGCAGTACTTC. Protein sequence: CASRPGDSREQYF.

The rearrangement links TRBV19 to TRBJ2-1; the match to TRBD2 covers 7 bases. Per germline, CDR1 LNHDA and CDR2 SQIVND (reference sequence). The CDR3 is 17 amino acids. Losses at the gene ends were 3 bases for V and 3 bases for J; bases not matched to a gene: 11. The CDR3 DNA reads TGTGCCAGTAGTATTGAGGAGGGAGGGCCCATCTACAATGAGCAGTTCTTC. Translating it yields CASSIEEGGPIYNEQFF.

The chain uses TRBV11-1 and TRBJ2-7; D might be TRBD1 (6 bases). The V gene lost 2 bases and the J gene lost 2 bases, with 16 bases spanning the gap. Per germline, CDR1 SGHAT and CDR2 FQDESV (reference sequence). This CDR3 comprises 16 residues. Written as DNA, the CDR3 is TGTGCCAGCAGCTTACTTCTGGGGGCACAGACCTACGAGCAGTACTTC. Translating it yields CASSLLLGAQTYEQYF.

The chain joins TRBV2 to TRBJ2-2; 9 bases line up with TRBD2. The CDR3 covers 15 residues. The V segment lost 5 bases and the J segment 2 bases; nucleotides outside the gene matches: 3. Germline lookup yields CDR1 SNHLY and CDR2 FYNNEI. The CDR3 loop reads CASSRLAENTGELFF. As DNA, the CDR3 is TGTGCCAGCAGTCGACTAGCGGAAAACACCGGGGAGCTGTTTTTT.

The chain has TRBV6-1 and TRBJ1-4; 7 bases are a match to TRBD1. Germline CDR1 MNHNS, CDR2 SASEGT. V shed 3 bases, J shed 8 bases, and the junction held 6 bases outside the gene matches. The CDR3 totals 14 residues. CDR3 region: CASSDDRVREKLFF. The CDR3 DNA follows: TGTGCCAGCAGTGACGACAGGGTTCGGGAAAAACTGTTTTTT.

The rearrangement links TRBV5-1 to TRBJ1-6; the D gene is possibly TRBD1 (5 bases). The ends were cut back, 6 bases at V and 2 bases at J, with 12 bases in the middle. Germline V lookup: CDR1 SGHRS, CDR2 YFSETQ. The CDR3 has 15 residues. In nucleotides, the CDR3 is TGCGCCAGCACCGGTGACAGCCCCTATAATTCACCCCTCCACTTT. This sequence encodes CASTGDSPYNSPLHF.

This chain uses TRBV5-4 with TRBJ2-1; D unresolved. Germline values: CDR1 SGHNT, CDR2 YYREEE (reference sequence). V lost 3 bases and J lost 0, with 13 bases in between. CDR3 length: 16 residues. DNA for the CDR3: TGTGCCAGCAGCTCCCACCAGGCGAGCTCCTACAATGAGCAGTTCTTC. Translating gives CASSSHQASSYNEQFF.

The chain links TRBV6-6 to TRBJ2-7; 8 nucleotides agree with TRBD2. The CDR3 spans 14 residues. J gave up 4 bases and V 6 bases, and 8 bases lay outside the gene matches. CDR1 and CDR2 (germline): MNHNY, SVGAGI (reference sequence). In nucleotides, the CDR3 is TGTGCCAGCAGAAACGGGGGGGTTCGGTACGAGCAGTACTTC. Protein product: CASRNGGVRYEQYF.

The V and J genes are TRBV4-1 and TRBJ1-5, with a tentative D call TRBD1 (6 bases). The V end lost 10 bases, the J end lost 3 bases, and 22 bases lay between the germline ends. The CDR3 is made up of 16 amino acids. Germline V gene data show CDR1 as MGHRA and CDR2 as YSYEKL. The CDR3 is CATQNRAQATNQPQHF. CDR3 coding DNA: TGCGCCACGCAGAACAGGGCTCAAGCCACCAATCAGCCCCAGCATTTT.

This sequence joins TRBV6-5 and TRBJ1-1; tentatively, D is TRBD1 (5 bases). With 0 bases removed from V and 8 bases from J, the gap between germline ends came to 7 bases. The CDR3 is made up of 12 amino acids. Germline-derived CDR1 and CDR2 are MNHEY and SVGAGI. CDR3 DNA: TGTGCCAGCAGTTACTCGCGGGGCGAAGCTTTCTTT. It yields the protein CASSYSRGEAFF.

The rearrangement joins TRBV25-1 to TRBJ2-7; the match to TRBD1 covers 8 bases. With 2 bases clipped from V and 1 base from J, the junction kept 4 bases outside the gene matches. The germline V gene has CDR1 MGHDK and CDR2 SYGVNS. The CDR3 totals 15 residues. CDR3 nucleotide sequence: TGTGCCAGCAGTGAACAAAGGACAGGGTCCTACGAGCAGTACTTC. Protein sequence: CASSEQRTGSYEQYF.